The 13 T cell receptor beta chains below were found in one sample sequenced in a study of cytomegalovirus exposure and HLA in healthy donors. The PCR used 60 Vbeta and 13 Jbeta primers. Method: immunoSEQ multiplex PCR; TCRdb's copy keeps in-frame clones and lacks some. The data hold about 93,000 clones, with about four fifths observed a single time. The material sequenced was PBMCs. The receptor set was obtained from a man aged 30-40 years in good health and CMV-seronegative.

The V and J genes are TRBV5-1 and TRBJ2-7; no firm D call. Germline CDR1 SGHRS, CDR2 YFSETQ. Between the trimmed V and J ends, which lost 4 bases and 2 bases, there was a span of 10 bases. The CDR3 is 13 residues long. The CDR3 sequence: CASSEVSTYEQYF. DNA for the CDR3: TGCGCCAGCAGCGAGGTTTCCACCTACGAGCAGTACTTC.

The chain recombines TRBV19 with TRBJ2-3; D might be TRBD1 (5 bases). The CDR3 extends over 16 amino acids. V lost 5 bases, J lost 7 bases, and 22 bases lay in between. Germline assignment: CDR1 LNHDA and CDR2 SQIVND (reference sequence). The CDR3 reads CASSSGPAISQNTQYF. CDR3 bases: TGTGCCAGTAGTTCAGGGCCGGCTATCTCACAGAATACGCAGTATTTT.

Note on this clone: Other DNA sequences in the same sample also yield this CDR3. V usage is TRBV6-1 and J usage is TRBJ2-1, with TRBD2 matching over 12 bases. Germline V gene sequence: CDR1 MNHNS, CDR2 SASEGT. CDR3 length equals 15 residues. V shed 3 bases, J shed 3 bases, and the junction held 0 bases outside the gene matches. The DNA for the CDR3 is TGTGCCAGCAGTGAGACTAGCGGGGGCTACAATGAGCAGTTCTTC. It specifies CASSETSGGYNEQFF.

CDR3 DNA sequence: TGCGCCAGCAGTCAATTAAGCTCTGGGCAGTTGATGGACAATGAGCAGTTCTTC. Translating gives CASSQLSSGQLMDNEQFF. This chain links TRBV23-1 with TRBJ2-1; no firm D call. TRBV23-1 is noted as an ORF with a role that remains uncertain. V lost 1 base, J lost 5 bases, and 21 bases lay in between. The length of the CDR3 is 18 residues.

The CDR3 DNA is TGTGCCAGCAGCTTAGGACAGGGTTGGGGTAACACTGAAGCTTTCTTT. Amino acid sequence: CASSLGQGWGNTEAFF. The rearrangement uses TRBV5-6 and TRBJ1-1, with 8 bases lining up with TRBD1. The V segment lost 2 bases and the J segment 2 bases; nucleotides outside the gene matches: 8. The CDR3 spans 16 residues. CDR1 and CDR2 from the germline V gene are SGHDT and YYEEEE.

J is TRBJ2-3 and V is TRBV7-9; a weak D match, TRBD2 (5 bases). The CDR3 has 14 amino acids. V lost 2 bases to trimming and J lost 2 bases, with 8 bases between them. The germline CDR1 and CDR2 sequences are SEHNR and FQNEAQ (reference sequence). In DNA, the CDR3 is TGTGCCAGCAGCTTACCTCTAGCCACAGATACGCAGTATTTT. This codes for CASSLPLATDTQYF.

This clone was recorded a few times. The CDR3 nucleotides read TGTGCCAGCAGTGACGGGACAGTCGGCTACACCTTC. This encodes CASSDGTVGYTF. J is TRBJ1-2 and V is TRBV6-1; 7 bases fit TRBD1. V gave up 3 bases and J gave up 8 bases; unmatched junction bases: 3. The CDR3 has 12 residues. The germline V gene has CDR1 MNHNS and CDR2 SASEGT.

The V gene is TRBV12-5, the J gene TRBJ2-7, with D possibly matching TRBD1 (7 bases). The CDR3 runs 15 residues. The germline V gene encodes CDR1 LGHNT and CDR2 FRNRAP. V was pared by 3 bases and J by 7 bases, with 19 bases between. The CDR3 protein is CASGFMGTGEEEQYF. CDR3 DNA: TGTGCTAGTGGTTTTATGGGAACAGGGGAGGAAGAGCAGTACTTC.

The chain carries TRBV19 and TRBJ2-7, with a possible D match to TRBD1 (5 bases). CDR3 length: 14 amino acids. Between the trimmed V and J ends, which lost 6 bases and 5 bases, there was a span of 17 bases. CDR1 and CDR2 from the germline V gene are LNHDA and SQIVND (reference sequence). As DNA, the CDR3 is TGTGCCAGTAGACGCTCGACAGTTTCCGACGAGCAGTACTTC. It specifies CASRRSTVSDEQYF.

This CDR3 reads CASSQDPGQRNEKLFF. Here the CDR3 DNA reads TGCGCCAGCAGCCAAGACCCGGGACAGAGAAATGAAAAACTGTTTTTT. The V call is TRBV4-3, the J call TRBJ1-4; TRBD1 agrees at 7 bases. Germline V lookup: CDR1 LGHNA, CDR2 YSLEER. The CDR3 contains 16 residues. Trimming at V came to 0 bases and at J to 5 bases, leaving 6 bases not matched to a gene.

This clone turned up a few times. The rearrangement uses TRBV28 and TRBJ2-7; the D gene is possibly TRBD1 (6 bases). This CDR3 region has 14 residues. From germline, CDR1 is MDHEN and CDR2 SYDVKM. V lost 6 bases and J lost 3, with 15 bases in between. The CDR3 sequence is CASRPPTGNYEQYF. The DNA of the CDR3 is TGTGCCAGCAGGCCGCCTACAGGGAACTACGAGCAGTACTTC.

This chain uses TRBV15 with TRBJ1-6; 8 positions agree with TRBD1. Germline V gene data show CDR1 as LNHNV and CDR2 as YYDKDF (reference sequence). This CDR3 spans 20 amino acids. V gave up 0 bases and J gave up 1 base; unmatched junction bases: 11. The CDR3 nucleotides read TGTGCCACCAGCAGAGACCCCAGGGGGCTGGAGCAATCCTATAATTCACCCCTCCACTTT. Amino acids: CATSRDPRGLEQSYNSPLHF. Full variable domain (missing parts from reference TRBV15 and TRBJ1-6): DAMVIQNPRYQVTQFGKPVTLSCSQTLNHNVMYWYQQKSSQAPKLLFHYYDKDFNNEADTPDNFQSRRPNTSFCFLDIRSPGLGDTAMYLCATSRDPRGLEQSYNSPLHFGNGTRLTVT.

V and J are TRBV5-8 and TRBJ2-2, with TRBD1 matching over 7 bases. CDR3 length equals 16 residues. CDR1 SGHTS and CDR2 YDEGEE come from the germline V gene. J was trimmed by 5 bases and V by 1 base; bases with no gene match: 8. The CDR3 DNA is TGTGCCAGCAGCTTGAACGCAAGGGGGCGGACCGGGGAGCTGTTTTTT. Translated: CASSLNARGRTGELFF. The variable domain in full, completed from reference TRBV5-8 and TRBJ2-2, reads EAGVTQSPTHLIKTRGQQATLRCSPISGHTSVYWYQQALGLGLQFLLWYDEGEERNRGNFPPRFSGRQFPNYSSELNVNALELEDSALYLCASSLNARGRTGELFFGEGSRLTVL.